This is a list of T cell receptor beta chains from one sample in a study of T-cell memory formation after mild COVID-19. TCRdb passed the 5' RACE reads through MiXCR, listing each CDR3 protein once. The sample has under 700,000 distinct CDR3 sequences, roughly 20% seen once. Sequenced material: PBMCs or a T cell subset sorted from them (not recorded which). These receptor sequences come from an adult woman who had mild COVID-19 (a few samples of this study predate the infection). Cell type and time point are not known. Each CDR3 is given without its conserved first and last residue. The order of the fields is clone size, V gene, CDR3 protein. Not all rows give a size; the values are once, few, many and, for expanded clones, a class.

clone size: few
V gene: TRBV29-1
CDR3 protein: SVERPGGTGELF

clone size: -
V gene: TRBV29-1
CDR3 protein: SVVGGSNQPQH

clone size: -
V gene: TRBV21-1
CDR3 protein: ASSPRDRNSPLH

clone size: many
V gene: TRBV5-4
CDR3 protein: ASSSRGNTEAF

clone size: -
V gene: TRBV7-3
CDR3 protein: ASSLTGGGADTQY

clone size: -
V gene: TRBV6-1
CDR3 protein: ASSASGTGRKPQY

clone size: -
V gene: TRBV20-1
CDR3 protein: SARVAAGSPLEQY

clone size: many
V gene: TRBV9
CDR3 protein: ASSGGGANTEAF

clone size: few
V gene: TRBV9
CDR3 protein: ASSVAGVPGMNTEAF

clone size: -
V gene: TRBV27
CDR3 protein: ASSFLAQFSYEQY

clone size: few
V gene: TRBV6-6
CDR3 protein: ASSQPSGGETQY